This T cell receptor (beta chain) appears in the sequencing data of a study of vaccination effects on CD4 cells after COVID-19. Comment on this clone: Its antigen is as yet unknown.

Trimming removed 3 bases at V and 4 bases at J, with 12 bases between. The CDR3 spans 15 residues. CDR1 and CDR2 from the germline V gene are MNHEY and SVGEGT. CD4+ T cell isolation took place after 10 days of culture. This table comes from immunoSEQ multiplex PCR, and its TCRdb copy is limited to in-frame clones, with some not included. This repertoire shows about 70,000 clones, roughly three quarters found once; its top ten account for about 1.9%. This sequence originates from a human donor who received a COVID-19 vaccine. The V gene is TRBV6-2 or TRBV6-3, the J gene TRBJ1-4, with D uncertain. Sequences were derived from CD4+ T cells from PBMCs cultured without peptide, sampled before COVID-19 vaccination. The CDR3 here is CASSYRLAVNEKLFF. The CDR3 nucleotides read TGTGCCAGCAGTTATAGGTTGGCAGTTAATGAAAAACTGTTTTTT.